A single sample gave rise to the 5 T cell receptor beta chains below, sequenced in a study of T cells in Graves' hyperthyroidism and ophthalmopathy. The CDR3 regions of TCR beta were amplified from RNA transcripts. Researchers ran a first-round RT-PCR on the TCR CDR3 using the HTBI primer set. One entry per CDR3 protein, called by TCRdb with MiXCR from the multiplex PCR reads. The sample holds hundreds of thousands of distinct CDR3 sequences; less than 15% are singletons and the top ten take around 9.2%. The sample consisted of blood. These receptors all stem from a woman aged 18-29 years with Graves' hyperthyroidism.

DNA of the CDR3: TGTGCCAGCAGTTTCGGGACAGGGTCGGGCTACGAGCAGTACTTC. This encodes CASSFGTGSGYEQYF. The rearrangement joins TRBV27 to TRBJ2-7, with 9 bases matching TRBD1. The germline V gene encodes CDR1 MNHEY and CDR2 SMNVEV (reference sequence). With V trimmed by 3 bases and J by 3 bases, 6 bases remained unmatched. This CDR3 has 15 residues.

This clonotype was counted ten times or more. V and J are TRBV18 and TRBJ1-1, with D hard to call. The CDR3 is made up of 13 amino acids. Between the trimmed V and J ends, which lost 5 bases and 1 base, there was a span of 8 bases. CDR1 and CDR2 from the germline V gene are KGHSH and LQKENI. The CDR3 is CASSAAANTEAFF. For the CDR3, the DNA is TGTGCCAGCTCAGCTGCAGCGAACACTGAAGCTTTCTTT.

This clonotype appeared once. The chain has TRBV7-9 and TRBJ2-7, with D possibly being TRBD1 or TRBD2 (5 bases each). The CDR3 covers 14 residues. The V end was cut by 7 bases, the J end by 6 bases, with 19 bases between. CDR1 SEHNR and CDR2 FQNEAQ come from the germline V gene (reference sequence). CDR3 sequence reads: CASTRGQGSGEQYF. Here the CDR3 DNA reads TGTGCCAGCACCCGAGGGCAGGGTTCCGGCGAGCAGTACTTC. The full variable domain, rest sourced from reference TRBV7-9 and TRBJ2-7, is DTGVSQNPRHKITKRGQNVTFRCDPISEHNRLYWYRQTLGQGPEFLTYFQNEAQLEKSRLLSDRFSAERPKGSFSTLEIQRTEQGDSAMYLCASTRGQGSGEQYFGPGTRLTVT.

This clonotype was observed at least ten times. V gene TRBV5-1 combines with J gene TRBJ1-2, with D maybe TRBD1 (6 bases). Per the germline V gene, CDR1 is SGHRS and CDR2 is YFSETQ. V gave up 5 bases and J gave up 2 bases, with 7 bases separating them. The CDR3 is 12 residues long. The CDR3 protein is CASRTGNYGYTF. In nucleotides, the CDR3 is TGCGCCAGCAGAACAGGGAACTATGGCTACACCTTC. Full variable domain (remainder filled in from reference TRBV5-1 and TRBJ1-2): KAGVTQTPRYLIKTRGQQVTLSCSPISGHRSVSWYQQTPGQGLQFLFEYFSETQRNKGNFPGRFSGRQFSNSRSEMNVSTLELGDSALYLCASRTGNYGYTFGSGTRLTVV.

This clonotype was detected many times. This chain joins TRBV6-2 or TRBV6-3 and TRBJ1-2, with 8 bases identical to TRBD1. V lost 1 base to trimming and J lost 7 bases; unmatched junction nucleotides: 8. Germline CDR1 is MNHEY and CDR2 is SVGEGT. The CDR3 is 15 residues long. CDR3 sequence (DNA): TGTGCCAGCAGTTACTACACAGGGGGGACGGTTGGCTACACCTTC. This codes for CASSYYTGGTVGYTF.